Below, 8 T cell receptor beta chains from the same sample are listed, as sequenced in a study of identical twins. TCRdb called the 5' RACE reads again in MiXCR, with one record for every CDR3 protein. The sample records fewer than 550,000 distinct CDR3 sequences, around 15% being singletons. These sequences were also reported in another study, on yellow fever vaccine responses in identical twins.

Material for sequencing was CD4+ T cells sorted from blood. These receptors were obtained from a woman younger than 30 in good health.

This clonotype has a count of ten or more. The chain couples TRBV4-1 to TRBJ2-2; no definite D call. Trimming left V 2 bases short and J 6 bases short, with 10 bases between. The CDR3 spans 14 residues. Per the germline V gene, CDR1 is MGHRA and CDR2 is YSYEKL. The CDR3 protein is CASSQPYRAGELFF. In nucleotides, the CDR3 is TGCGCCAGCAGCCAACCCTATCGGGCCGGGGAGCTGTTTTTT.

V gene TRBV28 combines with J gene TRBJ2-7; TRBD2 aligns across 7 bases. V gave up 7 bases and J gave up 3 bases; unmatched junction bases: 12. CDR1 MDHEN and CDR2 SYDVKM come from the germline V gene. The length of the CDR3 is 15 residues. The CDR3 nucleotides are TGTGCCAGCACCAGGTGGGGGAGGGAGGACTACGAGCAGTACTTC. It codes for CASTRWGREDYEQYF.

The CDR3 spells CASSENRINYGYTF. The CDR3 nucleotides read TGCGCCAGCAGTGAGAACAGGATTAACTATGGCTACACCTTC. The genes are TRBV10-2 and TRBJ1-2, with D possibly being TRBD1 (5 bases). Trimming took 2 bases from V and 1 from J, leaving 8 bases between them. CDR3 length: 14 residues. Looked up from germline, CDR1 is WSHSY and CDR2 is SAAADI.

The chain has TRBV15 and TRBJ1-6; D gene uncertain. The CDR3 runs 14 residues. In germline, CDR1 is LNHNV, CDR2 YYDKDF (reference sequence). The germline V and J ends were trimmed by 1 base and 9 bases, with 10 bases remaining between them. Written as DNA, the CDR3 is TGTGCCACCAGCAGAGTCCTGGATGCTTCACCCCTCCACTTT. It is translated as CATSRVLDASPLHF.

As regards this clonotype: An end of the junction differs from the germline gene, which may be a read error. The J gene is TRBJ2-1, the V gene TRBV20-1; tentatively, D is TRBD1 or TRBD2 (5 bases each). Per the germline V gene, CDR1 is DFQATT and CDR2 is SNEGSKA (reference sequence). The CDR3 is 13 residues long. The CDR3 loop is CSARGTPYNEQFF. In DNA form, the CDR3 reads TGCAGTGCCAGAGGGACCCCTTACAATGAGCAGTTCTTC.

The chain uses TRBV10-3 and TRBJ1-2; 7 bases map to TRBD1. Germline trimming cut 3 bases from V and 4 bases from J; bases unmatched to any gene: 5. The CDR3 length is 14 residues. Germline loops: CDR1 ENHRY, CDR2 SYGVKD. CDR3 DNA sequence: TGTGCCATCAGTGATTCCGGGACAGTCTATGGCTACACCTTC. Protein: CAISDSGTVYGYTF.

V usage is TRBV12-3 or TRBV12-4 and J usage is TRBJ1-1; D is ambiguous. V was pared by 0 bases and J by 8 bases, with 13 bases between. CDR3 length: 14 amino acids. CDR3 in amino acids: CASSLAREGWEAFF. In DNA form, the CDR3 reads TGTGCCAGCAGTTTAGCGAGGGAAGGTTGGGAAGCTTTCTTT.

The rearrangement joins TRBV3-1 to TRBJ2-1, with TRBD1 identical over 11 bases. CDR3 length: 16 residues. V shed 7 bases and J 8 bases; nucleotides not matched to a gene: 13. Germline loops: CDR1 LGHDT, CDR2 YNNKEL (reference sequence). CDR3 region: CASTILGTGGVDEQFF. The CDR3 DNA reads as TGTGCCAGCACCATCCTAGGGACAGGGGGAGTCGATGAGCAGTTCTTC.